What follows is one T cell receptor beta chain and its context. Germline V lookup: CDR1 LGHNA, CDR2 YNFKEQ. The V end was cut by 0 bases, the J end by 6 bases, with 14 bases between. The CDR3 has 15 amino acids. A second PCR of 7 to 11 cycles used a sample-barcoded 5' primer and a J-beta primer mix. One entry per CDR3 protein, called by TCRdb with MiXCR from the 5' RACE reads. The sample gives approximately 2,000,000 distinct CDR3 sequences, about 39% of which show up once; 20% to 25% is in the top ten. The record originates from a study of blood T cells in healthy people across ages. The genes are TRBV4-2 and TRBJ1-1; no firm D call. The TCR comes from a human donor in good health. Sequencing input: blood. Here the CDR3 reads CASSQEEGGNPEAFF. The CDR3 DNA follows: TGTGCCAGCAGCCAAGAGGAGGGAGGTAACCCTGAAGCTTTCTTT.